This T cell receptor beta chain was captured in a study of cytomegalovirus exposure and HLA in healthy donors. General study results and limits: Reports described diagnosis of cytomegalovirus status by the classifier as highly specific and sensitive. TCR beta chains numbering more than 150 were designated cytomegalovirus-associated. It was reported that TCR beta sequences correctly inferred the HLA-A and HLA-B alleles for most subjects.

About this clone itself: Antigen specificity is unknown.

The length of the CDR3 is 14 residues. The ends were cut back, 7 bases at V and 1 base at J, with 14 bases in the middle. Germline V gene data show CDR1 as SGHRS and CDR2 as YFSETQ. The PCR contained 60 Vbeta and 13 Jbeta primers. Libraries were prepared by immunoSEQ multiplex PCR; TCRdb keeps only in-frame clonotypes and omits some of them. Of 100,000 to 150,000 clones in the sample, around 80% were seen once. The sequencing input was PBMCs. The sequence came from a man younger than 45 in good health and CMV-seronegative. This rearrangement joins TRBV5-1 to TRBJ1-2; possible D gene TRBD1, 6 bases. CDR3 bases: TGCGCCAGCCACGAGGGGGGGAATAACTATGGCTACACCTTC. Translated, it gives CASHEGGNNYGYTF. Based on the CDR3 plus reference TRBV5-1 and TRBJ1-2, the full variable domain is KAGVTQTPRYLIKTRGQQVTLSCSPISGHRSVSWYQQTPGQGLQFLFEYFSETQRNKGNFPGRFSGRQFSNSRSEMNVSTLELGDSALYLCASHEGGNNYGYTFGSGTRLTVV.